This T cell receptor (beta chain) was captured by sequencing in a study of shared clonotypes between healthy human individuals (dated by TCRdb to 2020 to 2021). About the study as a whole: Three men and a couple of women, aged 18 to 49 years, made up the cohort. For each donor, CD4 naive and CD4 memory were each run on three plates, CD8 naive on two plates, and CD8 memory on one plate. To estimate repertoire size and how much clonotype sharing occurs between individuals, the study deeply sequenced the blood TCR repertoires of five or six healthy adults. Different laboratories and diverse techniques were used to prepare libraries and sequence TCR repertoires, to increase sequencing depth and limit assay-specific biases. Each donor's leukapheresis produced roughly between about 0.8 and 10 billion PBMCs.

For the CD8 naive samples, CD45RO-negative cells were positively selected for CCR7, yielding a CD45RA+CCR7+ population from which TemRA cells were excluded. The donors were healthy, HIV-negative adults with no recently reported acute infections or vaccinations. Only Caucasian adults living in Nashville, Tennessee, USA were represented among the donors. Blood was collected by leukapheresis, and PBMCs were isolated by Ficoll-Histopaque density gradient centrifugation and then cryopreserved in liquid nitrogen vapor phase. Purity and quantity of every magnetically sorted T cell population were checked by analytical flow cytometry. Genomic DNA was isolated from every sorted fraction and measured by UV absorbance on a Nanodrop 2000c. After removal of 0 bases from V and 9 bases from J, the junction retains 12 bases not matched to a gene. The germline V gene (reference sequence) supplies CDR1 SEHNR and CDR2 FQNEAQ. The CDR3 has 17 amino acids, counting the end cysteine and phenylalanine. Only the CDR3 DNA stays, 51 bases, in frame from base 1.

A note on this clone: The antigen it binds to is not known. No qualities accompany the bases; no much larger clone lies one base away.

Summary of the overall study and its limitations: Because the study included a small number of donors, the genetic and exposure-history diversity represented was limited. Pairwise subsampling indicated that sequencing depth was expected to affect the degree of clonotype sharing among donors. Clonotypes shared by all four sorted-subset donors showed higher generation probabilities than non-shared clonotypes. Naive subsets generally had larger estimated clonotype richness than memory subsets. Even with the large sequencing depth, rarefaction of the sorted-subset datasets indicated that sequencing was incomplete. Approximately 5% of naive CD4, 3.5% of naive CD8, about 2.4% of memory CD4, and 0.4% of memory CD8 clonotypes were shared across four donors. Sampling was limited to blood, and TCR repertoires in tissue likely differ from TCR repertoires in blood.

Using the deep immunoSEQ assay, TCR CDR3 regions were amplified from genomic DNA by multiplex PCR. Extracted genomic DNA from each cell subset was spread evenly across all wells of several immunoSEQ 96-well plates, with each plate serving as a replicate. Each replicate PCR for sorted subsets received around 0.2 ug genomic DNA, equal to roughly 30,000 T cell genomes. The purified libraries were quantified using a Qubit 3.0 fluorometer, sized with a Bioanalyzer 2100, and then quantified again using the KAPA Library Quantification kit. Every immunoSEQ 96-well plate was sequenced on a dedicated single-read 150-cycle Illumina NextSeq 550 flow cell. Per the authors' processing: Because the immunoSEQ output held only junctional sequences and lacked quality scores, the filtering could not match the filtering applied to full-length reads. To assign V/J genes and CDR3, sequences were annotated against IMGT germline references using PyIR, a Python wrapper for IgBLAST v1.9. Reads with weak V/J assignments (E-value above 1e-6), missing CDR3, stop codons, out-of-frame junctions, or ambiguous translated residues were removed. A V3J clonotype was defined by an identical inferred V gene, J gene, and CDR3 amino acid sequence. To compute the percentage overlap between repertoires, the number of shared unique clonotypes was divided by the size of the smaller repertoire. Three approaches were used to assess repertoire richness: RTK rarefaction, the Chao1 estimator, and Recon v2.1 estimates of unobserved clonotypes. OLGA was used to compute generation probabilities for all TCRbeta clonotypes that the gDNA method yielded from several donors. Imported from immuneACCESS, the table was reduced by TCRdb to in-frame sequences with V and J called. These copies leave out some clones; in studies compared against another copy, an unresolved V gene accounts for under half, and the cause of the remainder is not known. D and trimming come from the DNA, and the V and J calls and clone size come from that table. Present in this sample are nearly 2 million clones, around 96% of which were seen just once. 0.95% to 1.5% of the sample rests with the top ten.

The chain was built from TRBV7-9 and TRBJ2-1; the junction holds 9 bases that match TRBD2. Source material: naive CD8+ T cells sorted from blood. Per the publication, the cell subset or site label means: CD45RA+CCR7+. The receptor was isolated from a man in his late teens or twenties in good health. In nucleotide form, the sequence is TGTGCCAGCAGCTTAGCGCTGGCGGGGGGGCGTCTGGCTGAGCAGTTCTTC. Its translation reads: CASSLALAGGRLAEQFF. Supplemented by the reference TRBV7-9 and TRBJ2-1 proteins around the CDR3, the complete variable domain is DTGVSQNPRHKITKRGQNVTFRCDPISEHNRLYWYRQTLGQGPEFLTYFQNEAQLEKSRLLSDRFSAERPKGSFSTLEIQRTEQGDSAMYLCASSLALAGGRLAEQFFGPGTRLTVL.